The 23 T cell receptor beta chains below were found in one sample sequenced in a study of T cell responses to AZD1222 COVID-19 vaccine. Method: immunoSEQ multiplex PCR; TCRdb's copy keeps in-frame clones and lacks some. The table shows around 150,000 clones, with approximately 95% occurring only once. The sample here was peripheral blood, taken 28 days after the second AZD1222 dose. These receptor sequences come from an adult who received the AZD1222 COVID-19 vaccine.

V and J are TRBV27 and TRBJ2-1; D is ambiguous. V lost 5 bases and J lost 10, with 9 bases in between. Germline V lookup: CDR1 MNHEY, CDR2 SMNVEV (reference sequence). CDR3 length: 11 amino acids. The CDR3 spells CASSHGLEQFF. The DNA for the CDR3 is TGTGCCAGCAGTCACGGTCTGGAGCAGTTCTTC.

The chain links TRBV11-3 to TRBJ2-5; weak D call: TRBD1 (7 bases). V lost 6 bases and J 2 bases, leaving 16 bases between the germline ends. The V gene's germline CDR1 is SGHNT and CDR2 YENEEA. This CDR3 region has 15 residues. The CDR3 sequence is CASRRRGQPQETQYF. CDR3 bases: TGTGCCAGCAGGCGGAGGGGACAGCCACAAGAGACCCAGTACTTC.

The CDR3 DNA follows: TGCAGTGCTAGTGGGGGCGGTAATCAGCCCCAGCATTTT. It translates to CSASGGGNQPQHF. V and J are TRBV20-1 and TRBJ1-5, with a weak D call TRBD1 (6 bases). Germline V gene sequence: CDR1 DFQATT, CDR2 SNEGSKA (reference sequence). V dropped 3 bases and J dropped 4 bases, with 10 bases sitting between them. CDR3 size: 13 residues.

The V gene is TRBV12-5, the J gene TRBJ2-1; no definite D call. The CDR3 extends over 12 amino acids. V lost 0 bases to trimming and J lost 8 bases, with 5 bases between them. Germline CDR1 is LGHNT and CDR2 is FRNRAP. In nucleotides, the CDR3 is TGTGCTAGTGGTTTGGTACGGGATGAGCAGTTCTTC. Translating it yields CASGLVRDEQFF. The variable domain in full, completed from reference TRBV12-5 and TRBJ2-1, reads DARVTQTPRHKVTEMGQEVTMRCQPILGHNTVFWYRQTMMQGLELLAYFRNRAPLDDSGMPKDRFSAEMPDATLATLKIQPSEPRDSAVYFCASGLVRDEQFFGPGTRLTVL.

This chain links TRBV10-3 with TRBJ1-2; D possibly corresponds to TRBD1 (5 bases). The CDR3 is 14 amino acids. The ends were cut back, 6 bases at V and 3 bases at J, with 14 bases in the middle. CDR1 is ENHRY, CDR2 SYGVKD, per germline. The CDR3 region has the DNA TGTGCCATCAGAAGGGACGGTCAAGACTATGGCTACACCTTC. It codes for CAIRRDGQDYGYTF.

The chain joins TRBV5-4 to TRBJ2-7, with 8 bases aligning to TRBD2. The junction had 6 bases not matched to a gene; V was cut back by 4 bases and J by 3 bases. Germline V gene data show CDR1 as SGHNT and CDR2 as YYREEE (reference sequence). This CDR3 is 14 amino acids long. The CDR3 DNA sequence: TGTGCCAGCAGCATGGCAGCGGGGGACTACGAGCAGTACTTC. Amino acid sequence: CASSMAAGDYEQYF. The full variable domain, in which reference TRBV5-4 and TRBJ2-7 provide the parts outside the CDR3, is ETGVTQSPTHLIKTRGQQVTLRCSSQSGHNTVSWYQQALGQGPQFIFQYYREEENGRGNFPPRFSGLQFPNYSSELNVNALELDDSALYLCASSMAAGDYEQYFGPGTRLTVT.

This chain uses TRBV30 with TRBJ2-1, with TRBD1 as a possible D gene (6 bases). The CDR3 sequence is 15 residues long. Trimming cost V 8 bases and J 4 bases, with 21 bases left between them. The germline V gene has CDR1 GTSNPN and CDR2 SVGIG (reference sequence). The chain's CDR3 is CAGTKQGELYNEQFF. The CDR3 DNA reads TGTGCCGGGACCAAACAGGGAGAGCTTTACAATGAGCAGTTCTTC.

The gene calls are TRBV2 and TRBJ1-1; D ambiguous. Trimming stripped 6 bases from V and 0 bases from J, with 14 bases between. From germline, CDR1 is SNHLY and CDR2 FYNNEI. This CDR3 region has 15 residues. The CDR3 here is CASSAGWPMNTEAFF. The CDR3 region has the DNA TGTGCCAGCAGCGCGGGATGGCCCATGAACACTGAAGCTTTCTTT.

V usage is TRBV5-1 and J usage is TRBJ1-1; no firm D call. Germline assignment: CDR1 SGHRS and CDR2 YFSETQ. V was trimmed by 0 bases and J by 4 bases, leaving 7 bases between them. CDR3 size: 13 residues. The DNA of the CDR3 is TGCGCCAGCAGCTTGGGGGTAGGCACTGAAGCTTTCTTT. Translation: CASSLGVGTEAFF.

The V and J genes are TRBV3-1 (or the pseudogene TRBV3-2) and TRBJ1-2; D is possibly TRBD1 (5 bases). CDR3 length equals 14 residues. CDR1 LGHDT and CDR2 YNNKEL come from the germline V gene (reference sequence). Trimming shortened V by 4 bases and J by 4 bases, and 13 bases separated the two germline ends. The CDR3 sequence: CASSPQGGPYGYTF. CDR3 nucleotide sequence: TGTGCCAGCAGCCCCCAGGGAGGTCCCTATGGCTACACCTTC.

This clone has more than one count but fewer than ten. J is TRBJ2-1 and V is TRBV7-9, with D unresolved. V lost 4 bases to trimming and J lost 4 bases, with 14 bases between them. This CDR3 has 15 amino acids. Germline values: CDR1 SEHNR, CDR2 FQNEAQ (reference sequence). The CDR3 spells CASSSLEDLYNEQFF. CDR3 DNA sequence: TGTGCCAGCAGCTCCCTAGAGGACCTTTACAATGAGCAGTTCTTC.

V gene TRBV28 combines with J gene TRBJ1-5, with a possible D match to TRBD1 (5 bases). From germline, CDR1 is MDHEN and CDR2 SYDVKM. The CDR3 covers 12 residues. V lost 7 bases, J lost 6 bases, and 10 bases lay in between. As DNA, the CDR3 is TGTGCCAGCACCAGGGCGCTTCAGCCCCAGCATTTT. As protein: CASTRALQPQHF.

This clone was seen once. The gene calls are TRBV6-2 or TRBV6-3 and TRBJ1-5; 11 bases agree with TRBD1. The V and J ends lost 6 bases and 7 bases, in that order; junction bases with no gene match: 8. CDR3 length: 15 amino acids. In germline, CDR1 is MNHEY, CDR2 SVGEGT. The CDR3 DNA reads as TGTGCCAGCAGCGGTGGACAGGGGGCTTGGCAGCCCCAGCATTTT. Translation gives CASSGGQGAWQPQHF.

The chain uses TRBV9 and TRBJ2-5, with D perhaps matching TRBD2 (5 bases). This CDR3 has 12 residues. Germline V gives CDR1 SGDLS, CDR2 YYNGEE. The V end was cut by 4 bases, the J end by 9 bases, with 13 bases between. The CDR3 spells CASSPEGRAQYF. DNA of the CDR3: TGTGCCAGCAGCCCAGAGGGCCGGGCCCAGTACTTC.

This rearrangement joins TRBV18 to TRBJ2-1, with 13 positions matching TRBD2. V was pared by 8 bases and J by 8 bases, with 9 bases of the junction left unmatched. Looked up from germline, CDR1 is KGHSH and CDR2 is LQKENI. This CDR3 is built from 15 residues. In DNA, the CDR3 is TGTGCCAGCACTGTAACTAGCGGGGGGGCCGATGAGCAGTTCTTC. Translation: CASTVTSGGADEQFF.

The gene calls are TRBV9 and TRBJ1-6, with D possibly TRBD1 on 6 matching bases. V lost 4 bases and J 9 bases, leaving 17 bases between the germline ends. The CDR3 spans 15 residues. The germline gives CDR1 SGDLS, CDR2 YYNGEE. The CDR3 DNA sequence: TGTGCCAGCAGCTCAGGGGACGACTCCGGTTCACCCCTCCACTTT. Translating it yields CASSSGDDSGSPLHF.

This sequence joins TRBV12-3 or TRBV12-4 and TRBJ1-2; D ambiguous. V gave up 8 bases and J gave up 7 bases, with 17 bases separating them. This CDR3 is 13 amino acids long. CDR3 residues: CASSLGLRAGYTF. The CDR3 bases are TGTGCCAGCTCACTCGGTTTAAGGGCTGGCTACACCTTC.

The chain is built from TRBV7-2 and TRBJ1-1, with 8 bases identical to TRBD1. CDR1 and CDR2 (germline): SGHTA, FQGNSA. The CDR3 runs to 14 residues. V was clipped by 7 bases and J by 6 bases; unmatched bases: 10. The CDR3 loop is CASNKDRGMAEAFF. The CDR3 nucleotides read TGTGCCAGCAACAAAGACAGGGGAATGGCTGAAGCTTTCTTT.

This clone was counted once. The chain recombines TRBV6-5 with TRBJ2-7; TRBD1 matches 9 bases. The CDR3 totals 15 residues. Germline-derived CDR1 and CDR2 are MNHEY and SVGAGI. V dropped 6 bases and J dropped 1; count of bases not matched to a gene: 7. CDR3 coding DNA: TGTGCCAGCAGCTTGTACGGGACAGGGTCCTACGAGCAGTACTTC. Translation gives CASSLYGTGSYEQYF.

The CDR3 is CASSPGGGRTLEKLFF. As DNA, the CDR3 is TGTGCCAGCAGCCCCGGGGGAGGCAGGACCCTTGAAAAACTGTTTTTT. The chain couples TRBV9 to TRBJ1-4; D perhaps matches TRBD1 (5 bases). Trimming removed 4 bases at V and 7 bases at J, with 20 bases between. This CDR3 spans 16 amino acids. Germline lookup yields CDR1 SGDLS and CDR2 YYNGEE.

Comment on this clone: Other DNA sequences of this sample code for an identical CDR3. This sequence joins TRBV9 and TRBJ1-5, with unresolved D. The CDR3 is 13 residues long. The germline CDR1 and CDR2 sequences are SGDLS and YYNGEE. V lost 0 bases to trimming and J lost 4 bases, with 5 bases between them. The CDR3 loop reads CASSVGSNQPQHF. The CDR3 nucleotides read TGTGCCAGCAGCGTAGGGTCAAATCAGCCCCAGCATTTT.

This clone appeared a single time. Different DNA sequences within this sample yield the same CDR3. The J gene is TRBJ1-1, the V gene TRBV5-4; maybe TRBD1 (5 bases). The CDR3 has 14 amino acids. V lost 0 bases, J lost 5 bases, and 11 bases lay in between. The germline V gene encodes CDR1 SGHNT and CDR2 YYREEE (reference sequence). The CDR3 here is CASSLGGVGTEAFF. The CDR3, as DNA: TGTGCCAGCAGCTTGGGGGGGGTAGGGACTGAAGCTTTCTTT.

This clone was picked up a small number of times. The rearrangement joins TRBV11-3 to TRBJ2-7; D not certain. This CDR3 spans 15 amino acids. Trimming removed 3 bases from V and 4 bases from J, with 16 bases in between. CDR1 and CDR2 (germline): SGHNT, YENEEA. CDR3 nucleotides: TGTGCCAGCAGCTTGTGGACGTCGTTGGTTTACGAGCAGTACTTC. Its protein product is CASSLWTSLVYEQYF.